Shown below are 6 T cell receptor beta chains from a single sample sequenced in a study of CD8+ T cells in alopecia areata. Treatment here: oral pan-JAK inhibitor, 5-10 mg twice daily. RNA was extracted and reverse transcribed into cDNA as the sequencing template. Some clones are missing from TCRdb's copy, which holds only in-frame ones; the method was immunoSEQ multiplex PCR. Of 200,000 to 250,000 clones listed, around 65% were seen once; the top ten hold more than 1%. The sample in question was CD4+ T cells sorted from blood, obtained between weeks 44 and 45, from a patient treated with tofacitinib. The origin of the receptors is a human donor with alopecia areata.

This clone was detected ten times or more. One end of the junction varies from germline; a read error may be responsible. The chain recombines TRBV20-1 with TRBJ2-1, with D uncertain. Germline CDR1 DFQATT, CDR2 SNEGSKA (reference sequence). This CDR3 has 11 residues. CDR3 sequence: CVPVGYNEQFF. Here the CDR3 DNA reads TGTGTCCCAGTGGGGTACAATGAGCAGTTCTTC.

The CDR3 DNA is TGTGCCAGCAGTGAAGAGCGGGTGCTGAACACTGAAGCTTTCTTT. It is translated as CASSEERVLNTEAFF. The gene calls are TRBV2 and TRBJ1-1; D call uncertain. Germline loops: CDR1 SNHLY, CDR2 FYNNEI. This CDR3 has 15 residues. Deletions cut 1 base from V and 0 bases from J, with 9 bases between.

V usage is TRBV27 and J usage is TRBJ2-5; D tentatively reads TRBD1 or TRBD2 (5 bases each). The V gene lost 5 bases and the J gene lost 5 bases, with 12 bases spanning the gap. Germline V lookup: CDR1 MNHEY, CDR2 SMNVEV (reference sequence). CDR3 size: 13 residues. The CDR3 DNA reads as TGTGCCAGCAGTCCTCGGGGACGGGAGACCCAGTACTTC. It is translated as CASSPRGRETQYF.

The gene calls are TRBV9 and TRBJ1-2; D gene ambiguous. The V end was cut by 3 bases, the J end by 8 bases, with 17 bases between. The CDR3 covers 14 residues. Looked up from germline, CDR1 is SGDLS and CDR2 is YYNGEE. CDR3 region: CASSETHSVRGYTF. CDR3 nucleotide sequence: TGTGCCAGCAGCGAAACCCATTCGGTGCGGGGCTACACCTTC.

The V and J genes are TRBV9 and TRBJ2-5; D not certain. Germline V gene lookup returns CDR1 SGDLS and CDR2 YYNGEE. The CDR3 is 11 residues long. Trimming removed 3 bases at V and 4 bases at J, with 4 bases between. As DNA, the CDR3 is TGTGCCAGCAGCGCCGCAGAGACCCAGTACTTC. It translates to CASSAAETQYF.

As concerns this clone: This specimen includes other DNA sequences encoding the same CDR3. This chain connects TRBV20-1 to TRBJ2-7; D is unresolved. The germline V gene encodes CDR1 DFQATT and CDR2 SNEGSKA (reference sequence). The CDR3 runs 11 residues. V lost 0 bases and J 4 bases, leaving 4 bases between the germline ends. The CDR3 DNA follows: TGCAGTGCTAGAGAGACGTACGAGCAGTACTTC. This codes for CSARETYEQYF.